Following are 12 T cell receptor beta chains from one sample sequenced in a study of post-analysis software for immune sequencing data. Study conclusions and caveats: The five TRBV segments detected at higher frequency in patients than in controls included TRBV5-6, TRBV5-1 and TRBV20-1.

No antigen has been assigned to these receptors. Incorporated into the TCR beta cDNA libraries were unique molecular identifiers, which served to reduce PCR and sequencing biases. TCRdb passed the PCR reads through MiXCR, listing each CDR3 protein once. The sample shows roughly 800,000 distinct CDR3 sequences, roughly 27% of them seen only once. The sequencing sample was made of blood. These receptors came from a girl aged 5 to 17 with multiple sclerosis.

J is TRBJ2-7 and V is TRBV7-2; 8 nucleotides match TRBD1. J lost 3 bases, V lost 1 base, and 5 bases had no gene match. There are 15 residues in the CDR3. The V gene's germline CDR1 is SGHTA and CDR2 FQGNSA. CDR3 loop: CASSLGTGTFYEQYF. CDR3 in DNA: TGTGCCAGCAGCTTAGGGACAGGGACTTTCTACGAGCAGTACTTC.

This clonotype occurred once. This chain links TRBV7-3 with TRBJ2-3, with 9 positions matching TRBD2. Germline V lookup: CDR1 SGHTA, CDR2 FQGTGA. Trimming removed 5 bases from V and 0 bases from J; junction bases left unmatched: 21. The CDR3 consists of 21 residues. CDR3 DNA sequence: TGTGCCAGCAGCCCCCGAGAGGTAGCGGGAGAGTGGGGCTATAGCACAGATACGCAGTATTTT. It translates to CASSPREVAGEWGYSTDTQYF.

The chain uses TRBV7-2 and TRBJ2-7, with D unclear. V was trimmed by 5 bases and J by 7 bases, leaving 15 bases between them. CDR3 length equals 13 residues. Germline CDR1 reads SGHTA; CDR2 reads FQGNSA. CDR3 residues: CASSPSRTLEQYF. The CDR3 coding sequence is TGTGCCAGCAGCCCGAGCCGTACGTTAGAGCAGTACTTC. Full variable domain (outside the CDR3, taken from reference TRBV7-2 and TRBJ2-7): GAGVSQSPSNKVTEKGKDVELRCDPISGHTALYWYRQSLGQGLEFLIYFQGNSAPDKSGLPSDRFSAERTGGSVSTLTIQRTQQEDSAVYLCASSPSRTLEQYFGPGTRLTVT.

The CDR3 loop reads CGGALAGGINEQFF. For the CDR3, the DNA is TGCGGGGGGGCATTAGCGGGAGGGATTAATGAGCAGTTCTTC. V usage is TRBV20-1 and J usage is TRBJ2-1; 11 bases fit TRBD2. The CDR3 contains 14 residues. Germline CDR1 and CDR2: DFQATT and SNEGSKA (reference sequence).

This clonotype was recorded a few times. This chain joins TRBV10-3 and TRBJ2-7; D is perhaps TRBD2 (7 bases). The CDR3 spans 14 residues. V lost 10 bases, J lost 7 bases, and 23 bases lay in between. CDR1 and CDR2 from the germline V gene are ENHRY and SYGVKD. The CDR3 region has the DNA TGTGCCACCAGGGAGAAAGGGGGGGCGTATGAGCAGTACTTC. As protein: CATREKGGAYEQYF.

As to this clonotype: This may come from a read error, since a much larger clone is one base off. V is TRBV7-2 and J is TRBJ2-3, with TRBD2 identical over 8 bases. Looked up from germline, CDR1 is SGHTA and CDR2 is FQGNSA. The trim removed 4 bases at V and 0 bases at J, leaving 9 bases unmatched. This CDR3 has 17 residues. CDR3 amino acids: CTSSSLPTGGSTDTQYF. The DNA of the CDR3 is TGTACCAGCAGCTCCCTCCCGACGGGGGGGAGCACAGATACGCAGTATTTT.

The rearrangement joins TRBV10-3 to TRBJ2-1, with D perhaps TRBD1 or TRBD2 (5 bases each). The CDR3 extends over 17 amino acids. V was cut by 3 bases and J by 6 bases, with 21 bases left in between. The germline CDR1 and CDR2 sequences are ENHRY and SYGVKD. The CDR3 bases are TGTGCCATCAGTGACTTATTAACCGGGGCCGGTTTCAATGAGCAGTTCTTC. It specifies CAISDLLTGAGFNEQFF.

The chain carries TRBV27 and TRBJ1-2, with D maybe TRBD1 (5 bases). Trimming shortened V by 7 bases and J by 8 bases, and 17 bases separated the two germline ends. Per the germline V gene, CDR1 is MNHEY and CDR2 is SMNVEV (reference sequence). This CDR3 has 13 amino acids. DNA for the CDR3: TGTGCCAGCAAACCGGGACTGAACATGGGCTACACCTTC. Translated, it gives CASKPGLNMGYTF.

This clonotype came up a few times. The CDR3 bases are TGCAGTGCTAGACGGGCGAGCTCCTACGAGCAGTACTTC. It is translated as CSARRASSYEQYF. This chain links TRBV20-1 with TRBJ2-7; D not certain. The V end lost 2 bases, the J end lost 0 bases, and 8 bases lay between the germline ends. Germline CDR1 reads DFQATT; CDR2 reads SNEGSKA (reference sequence). The length of the CDR3 is 13 residues.

The genes are TRBV20-1 and TRBJ1-5; no reliable D call. V lost 1 base to trimming and J lost 0 bases, with 10 bases between them. CDR1 is DFQATT, CDR2 SNEGSKA, per germline (reference sequence). This CDR3 is 15 amino acids long. The CDR3 DNA sequence: TGCAGTGCTAGAGTCGGGAGTGATAGCAATCAGCCCCAGCATTTT. Translating gives CSARVGSDSNQPQHF.

This chain uses TRBV7-9 with TRBJ1-6, with 7 bases that match TRBD1. Unmatched junction bases numbered 4, after V lost 7 bases and J lost 4 bases. Germline CDR1 SEHNR, CDR2 FQNEAQ (reference sequence). The CDR3 consists of 14 residues. CDR3 sequence reads: CASTGQLYNSPLHF. Written as DNA, the CDR3 is TGTGCCAGCACGGGACAGTTGTATAATTCACCCCTCCACTTT. The full variable domain, its missing parts supplied by reference TRBV7-9 and TRBJ1-6, is DTGVSQNPRHKITKRGQNVTFRCDPISEHNRLYWYRQTLGQGPEFLTYFQNEAQLEKSRLLSDRFSAERPKGSFSTLEIQRTEQGDSAMYLCASTGQLYNSPLHFGNGTRLTVT.

This sequence joins TRBV10-3 and TRBJ1-2; 8 nucleotides match TRBD1. The CDR3 sequence is 18 residues long. Germline V gene data show CDR1 as ENHRY and CDR2 as SYGVKD. J was trimmed by 0 bases and V by 2 bases; bases with no gene match: 11. The CDR3 DNA follows: TGTGCCATCAGTGAGGAAACCCGGGACAGGCTAGCTAACTATGGCTACACCTTC. It codes for CAISEETRDRLANYGYTF.